This TCR beta chain was observed in a study of T-cell reconstitution after alpha-beta-depleted transplantation in children. This CDR3 comprises 14 residues. J was trimmed by 2 bases and V by 3 bases; bases with no gene match: 4. CDR1 and CDR2 from the germline V gene are GTSNPN and SVGIG (reference sequence). This clonotype was seen many times. Preparation of the TCRbeta library was carried out with unique molecular identifiers. TCRdb fed the PCR reads into MiXCR, producing one record per CDR3 protein. The table has a few hundred thousand distinct CDR3 sequences, about 12% seen once. Sequencing was performed on PBMCs from the stem cell graft donor, taken from the stem cell graft. The receptor was isolated from a human donor who donated a stem cell graft to a child with combined immunodeficiency. The chain joins TRBV30 to TRBJ2-3; the match to TRBD2 covers 8 bases. The CDR3 sequence: CAWRLAGSTDTQYF. The CDR3 nucleotides read TGTGCCTGGAGATTAGCGGGGTCCACAGATACGCAGTATTTT.